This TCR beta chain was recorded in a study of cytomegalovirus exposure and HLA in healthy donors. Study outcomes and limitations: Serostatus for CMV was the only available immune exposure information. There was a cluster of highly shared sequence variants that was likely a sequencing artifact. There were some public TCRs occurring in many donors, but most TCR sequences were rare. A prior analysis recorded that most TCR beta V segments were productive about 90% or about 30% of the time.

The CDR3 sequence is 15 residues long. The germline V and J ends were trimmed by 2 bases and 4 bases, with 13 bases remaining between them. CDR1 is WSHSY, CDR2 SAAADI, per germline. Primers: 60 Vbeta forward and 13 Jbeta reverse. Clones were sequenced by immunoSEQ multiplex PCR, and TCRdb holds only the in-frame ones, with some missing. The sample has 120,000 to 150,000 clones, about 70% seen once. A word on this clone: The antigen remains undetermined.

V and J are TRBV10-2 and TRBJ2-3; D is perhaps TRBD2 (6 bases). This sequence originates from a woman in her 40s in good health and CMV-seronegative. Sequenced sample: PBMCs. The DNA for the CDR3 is TGCGCCAGCAGTGAGCCCAGGAGGGAGGCAGATACGCAGTATTTT. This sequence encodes CASSEPRREADTQYF.